These 9 T cell receptor beta chains originate from one sample sequenced in a study of blood T cell repertoires in COVID-19. Profiled with immunoSEQ multiplex PCR; TCRdb holds only in-frame clones, not every one. The sample consists of around 340,000 clones, almost 90% of them appearing once. The sample was PBMCs or T cells enriched from blood (not recorded which). These receptors all stem from a woman aged 25 to 39 who had been exposed to COVID-19.

The chain carries TRBV7-9 and TRBJ2-5, with TRBD1 as a possible D gene (5 bases). V gave up 2 bases and J gave up 13 bases, with 14 bases separating them. The length of the CDR3 is 12 residues. The germline V gene has CDR1 SEHNR and CDR2 FQNEAQ (reference sequence). CDR3 coding DNA: TGTGCCAGCAGCTTACTAACAGGATTTAGGTACTTC. Protein: CASSLLTGFRYF.

J is TRBJ1-1 and V is TRBV10-2; D is possibly TRBD1 (5 bases). The CDR3 has 13 residues. Germline V gene lookup returns CDR1 WSHSY and CDR2 SAAADI. Trimming stripped 3 bases from V and 5 bases from J, with 10 bases between. The CDR3 protein is CASSESGRTEAFF. The CDR3 DNA follows: TGCGCCAGCAGTGAATCAGGGCGGACTGAAGCTTTCTTT.

This clone was counted once. This chain connects TRBV6-5 to TRBJ2-7; 9 bases fit TRBD2. CDR3 length equals 14 residues. V lost 3 bases and J lost 5; bases outside the gene matches: 5. Germline-derived CDR1 and CDR2 are MNHEY and SVGAGI. CDR3 in amino acids: CASSYGGRVHEQYF. As DNA, the CDR3 is TGTGCCAGCAGTTATGGCGGGAGGGTCCACGAGCAGTACTTC.

This chain joins TRBV6-5 and TRBJ1-4; TRBD1 aligns across 7 bases. Germline values: CDR1 MNHEY, CDR2 SVGAGI. The length of the CDR3 is 16 residues. The ends lost 2 bases at V and 3 bases at J; junction bases unmatched: 6. The CDR3, as DNA: TGTGCCAGCAGTTACGCCCCCGGGACAGCTAATGAAAAACTGTTTTTT. Its protein is CASSYAPGTANEKLFF.

The chain carries TRBV11-2 and TRBJ1-1; no definite D call. The CDR3 runs to 13 residues. V was cut by 6 bases and J by 1 base, with 9 bases left in between. Germline-derived CDR1 and CDR2 are SGHAT and FQNNGV. This CDR3 is CASSPDWNTEAFF. CDR3 sequence (DNA): TGTGCCAGCAGTCCCGACTGGAACACTGAAGCTTTCTTT.

This clone occurred a few times. V gene TRBV7-2 combines with J gene TRBJ1-2; perhaps TRBD1 as D (6 bases). The length of the CDR3 is 14 residues. Deletions cut 5 bases from V and 3 bases from J, with 13 bases between. CDR1 is SGHTA and CDR2 is FQGNSA in the germline V gene. CDR3 sequence: CASSPQGGDYGYTF. The DNA for the CDR3 is TGTGCCAGCAGCCCACAGGGTGGGGACTATGGCTACACCTTC.

This sequence joins TRBV5-5 and TRBJ1-5, with 7 bases fitting TRBD1. The germline CDR1 and CDR2 sequences are SGHKS and YYEKEE (reference sequence). The CDR3 length is 15 residues. The junction had 6 bases not matched to a gene; V was cut back by 4 bases and J by 2 bases. For the CDR3, the DNA is TGTGCCAGCAGCCTAGACAGGGAACGCAATCAGCCCCAGCATTTT. Protein sequence: CASSLDRERNQPQHF.

This chain connects TRBV9 to TRBJ2-5; 15 nucleotides align to TRBD2. The ends lost 3 bases at V and 5 bases at J; junction bases unmatched: 8. Germline-derived CDR1 and CDR2 are SGDLS and YYNGEE. The CDR3 length is 17 residues. The CDR3 region is CASSASGTSGRTETQYF. The CDR3 coding sequence is TGTGCCAGCAGCGCATCCGGGACTAGCGGGAGGACTGAGACCCAGTACTTC. Looking up the rest from reference TRBV9 and TRBJ2-5 gives the full variable domain: DSGVTQTPKHLITATGQRVTLRCSPRSGDLSVYWYQQSLDQGLQFLIQYYNGEERAKGNILERFSAQQFPDLHSELNLSSLELGDSALYFCASSASGTSGRTETQYFGPGTRLLVL.

This chain connects TRBV7-6 to TRBJ2-1; perhaps TRBD1 as D (5 bases). This CDR3 is built from 15 residues. V gave up 1 base and J gave up 4 bases, with 11 bases separating them. The germline V gene has CDR1 SGHVS and CDR2 FNYEAQ. The CDR3, as DNA: TGTGCCAGCAGCTTAGAAGACAGCAAATACAATGAGCAGTTCTTC. Amino acids: CASSLEDSKYNEQFF.